This T cell receptor (beta chain) was sequenced in a study of siplizumab effects on memory and regulatory T cells. Profiling relied on immunoSEQ multiplex PCR, and the TCRdb table lists in-frame clones only, not all of them. This sample has around 100,000 clones, with 85% to 95% found just once. Material for sequencing was non-Treg CD4+ T cells sorted from blood. This TCR was sampled from a human donor in good health.

The CDR3 nucleotides are TGTGCCAGCAGTTTTAGCGGCACCGGGGAGCTGTTTTTT. Amino acids: CASSFSGTGELFF. The V and J genes are TRBV7-3 and TRBJ2-2; a weak D match, TRBD2 (6 bases). In germline, CDR1 is SGHTA, CDR2 FQGTGA. V lost 6 bases, J lost 4 bases, and 9 bases lay in between. The length of the CDR3 is 13 residues.